This T cell receptor beta chain was recovered during a study of T cell repertoires in cytomegalovirus infection. TCRdb called the reads again in MiXCR, with one record for every CDR3 protein. The sample has some 100,000 distinct CDR3 sequences, 20% to 30% seen once. This CDR3 comprises 15 residues. Trimming took off 2 bases at V and 1 base at J, with 11 bases between the two ends. Germline assignment: CDR1 MGHDK and CDR2 SYGVNS. This rearrangement joins TRBV25-1 to TRBJ1-1, with a tentative D call TRBD1 (5 bases). Sequencing was carried out using CD8+ T cells from PBMCs. The sequence came from a human donor in good health (CMV status not recorded). Some clones in this sample may be carry-over from other donors' samples. The CDR3 coding sequence is TGTGCCAGCAGTGAAATGGTTAGGGGGAACACTGAAGCTTTCTTT. Translated: CASSEMVRGNTEAFF.